This TCR beta chain was sequenced during a study of control samples from healthy donors and cancer patients. V shed 3 bases and J shed 10 bases, with 13 bases lying between them. The germline V gene encodes CDR1 SQVTM and CDR2 ANQGSEA. The CDR3 length is 11 residues. Profiling relied on immunoSEQ multiplex PCR, and the TCRdb table lists in-frame clones only, not all of them. This sample has tens of thousands of clones, with approximately 86% found just once. The rearrangement uses TRBV29-1 and TRBJ2-7; D gene ambiguous. Sequencing used PBMCs. This TCR derives from a woman aged 40 to 50 with lung cancer. The CDR3 region is CSVEVGSRQYF. The DNA of the CDR3 is TGCAGCGTTGAGGTCGGCAGTCGTCAGTACTTC.